The 13 T cell receptor beta chains listed next were all sequenced from one sample in a study of blood T cell repertoires in COVID-19. Sequencing used immunoSEQ multiplex PCR; TCRdb keeps in-frame clones, though not all of them. The table includes around 140,000 clones, about 87% detected once. Input material: peripheral blood. The receptors were gathered from a man aged 45-65 years with acute or convalescent COVID-19.

This sequence joins TRBV10-2 and TRBJ1-5, with TRBD1 identical over 7 bases. The CDR3 sequence is 13 residues long. Trimming cost V 6 bases and J 6 bases; bases outside gene matches: 5. The germline gives CDR1 WSHSY, CDR2 SAAADI. The CDR3 protein is CASSFDRVQPQHF. DNA of the CDR3: TGCGCCAGCAGCTTTGACAGGGTTCAGCCCCAGCATTTT.

This clone was seen just once. The genes are TRBV29-1 and TRBJ1-1; the D gene is possibly TRBD1 (6 bases). The CDR3 contains 15 residues. Trimming removed 6 bases from V and 0 bases from J, with 17 bases in between. Germline V gives CDR1 SQVTM, CDR2 ANQGSEA. The DNA of the CDR3 is TGCAGCGTCCCGGGGGGGCGGAGGATGAACACTGAAGCTTTCTTT. Residues: CSVPGGRRMNTEAFF.

This chain connects TRBV27 to TRBJ2-7; maybe TRBD2 (6 bases). V was clipped by 8 bases and J by 6 bases, with 11 bases between them. This CDR3 comprises 11 residues. CDR1 is MNHEY and CDR2 is SMNVEV in the germline V gene (reference sequence). In DNA, the CDR3 is TGTGCCAGCTTCGACGGGAGCGAGCAGTACTTC. The encoded protein is CASFDGSEQYF.

This clone was picked up one time. The chain has TRBV10-3 and TRBJ2-1, with D perhaps TRBD1 (6 bases). This CDR3 is built from 13 residues. V was trimmed by 5 bases and J by 8 bases, leaving 13 bases between them. CDR1 is ENHRY and CDR2 is SYGVKD in the germline V gene. CDR3 region: CAISRGGRYEQFF. DNA for the CDR3: TGTGCCATCAGTCGAGGGGGTCGGTATGAGCAGTTCTTC.

V is TRBV6-4 and J is TRBJ2-7; tentative D call: TRBD2 (5 bases). Germline V gene data show CDR1 as MRHNA and CDR2 as SNTAGT. This CDR3 has 13 residues. V was cut by 2 bases and J by 6 bases, with 11 bases left in between. CDR3 nucleotide sequence: TGTGCCAGCAGTGACCCCGCGGGTGCCGAGCAGTACTTC. Translation gives CASSDPAGAEQYF.

The rearrangement joins TRBV12-3 or TRBV12-4 to TRBJ1-2; TRBD1 is a possible D gene (6 bases). The CDR3 runs 13 residues. V lost 5 bases and J lost 4, with 11 bases in between. The CDR3 DNA reads TGTGCCAGCAGTCCTTTGGACAGCTATGGCTACACCTTC. It translates to CASSPLDSYGYTF.

V usage is TRBV7-9 and J usage is TRBJ2-7; 8 bases line up with TRBD2. V dropped 3 bases and J dropped 2; count of bases not matched to a gene: 6. Per germline, CDR1 SEHNR and CDR2 FQNEAQ (reference sequence). This CDR3 is built from 15 residues. In DNA, the CDR3 is TGTGCCAGCAGCTTCCCCGGGAGGGGGACCTACGAGCAGTACTTC. Translation: CASSFPGRGTYEQYF.

The V gene is TRBV5-1, the J gene TRBJ1-3, with D possibly matching TRBD1 (5 bases). Germline V gene lookup returns CDR1 SGHRS and CDR2 YFSETQ. Trimming pared 4 bases from V and 7 bases from J, leaving 21 bases between. This CDR3 contains 16 residues. The CDR3 loop is CASSTAGRSSGNTIYF. CDR3 DNA sequence: TGCGCCAGCAGCACAGCAGGGCGGTCTAGTGGGAACACCATATATTTT.

The V call is TRBV11-1, the J call TRBJ2-3; TRBD1 agrees at 9 bases. V lost 3 bases and J lost 6; bases outside the gene matches: 4. This CDR3 is 14 amino acids long. In germline, CDR1 is SGHAT, CDR2 FQDESV (reference sequence). DNA for the CDR3: TGTGCCAGCAGCTTTGACAGGGGGATGGATACGCAGTATTTT. It translates to CASSFDRGMDTQYF.

CDR3 in DNA: TGCGCCAGCAGCCTCATAATAGTGCGGAGCTCCTACAATGAGCAGTTCTTC. It yields the protein CASSLIIVRSSYNEQFF. V usage is TRBV4-1 and J usage is TRBJ2-1; no firm D call. Looked up from germline, CDR1 is MGHRA and CDR2 is YSYEKL. V lost 4 bases and J lost 0, with 16 bases in between. The CDR3 is made up of 17 amino acids.

This chain joins TRBV19 and TRBJ1-2, with a tentative D call TRBD1 (5 bases). The ends were cut back, 4 bases at V and 4 bases at J, with 22 bases in the middle. Germline values: CDR1 LNHDA, CDR2 SQIVND (reference sequence). The CDR3 sequence is 17 residues long. CDR3 protein: CASSTRQIPSSSYGYTF. CDR3 DNA sequence: TGTGCCAGTAGTACCCGACAGATTCCCTCATCCTCCTATGGCTACACCTTC.

This chain joins TRBV15 and TRBJ2-5, with D possibly TRBD2 on 7 matching bases. Trimming cost V 4 bases and J 2 bases, with 14 bases left between them. From germline, CDR1 is LNHNV and CDR2 YYDKDF (reference sequence). The CDR3 loop spans 15 amino acids. The CDR3 is CATSKEGGRQETQYF. The DNA of the CDR3 is TGTGCCACCAGCAAAGAGGGGGGGCGACAAGAGACCCAGTACTTC. Drawing the rest from reference TRBV15 and TRBJ2-5, the complete variable domain is DAMVIQNPRYQVTQFGKPVTLSCSQTLNHNVMYWYQQKSSQAPKLLFHYYDKDFNNEADTPDNFQSRRPNTSFCFLDIRSPGLGDTAMYLCATSKEGGRQETQYFGPGTRLLVL.

The chain is built from TRBV3-1 (or the pseudogene TRBV3-2) and TRBJ1-2, with D unresolved. The CDR3 runs 14 residues. Germline CDR1 is LGHDT and CDR2 is YNNKEL (reference sequence). V lost 4 bases and J lost 4, with 13 bases in between. This CDR3 reads CASSRREGIYGYTF. The CDR3 bases are TGTGCCAGCAGCCGTCGGGAGGGAATCTATGGCTACACCTTC.